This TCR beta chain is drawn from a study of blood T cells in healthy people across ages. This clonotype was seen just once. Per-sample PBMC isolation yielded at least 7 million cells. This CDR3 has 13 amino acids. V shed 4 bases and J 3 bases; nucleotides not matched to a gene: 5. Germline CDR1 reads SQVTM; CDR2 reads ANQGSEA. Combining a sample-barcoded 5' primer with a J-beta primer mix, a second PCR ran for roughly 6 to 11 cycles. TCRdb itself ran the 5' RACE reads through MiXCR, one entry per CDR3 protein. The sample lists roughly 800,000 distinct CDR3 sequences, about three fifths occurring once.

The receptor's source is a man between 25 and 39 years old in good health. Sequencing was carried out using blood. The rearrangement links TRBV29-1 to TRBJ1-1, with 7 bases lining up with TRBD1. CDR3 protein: CSVAQGMDTEAFF. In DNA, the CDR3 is TGCAGCGTTGCACAGGGGATGGACACTGAAGCTTTCTTT.